The 31 T cell receptor beta chains below all came from one sample that was sequenced in a study of blood T cells in healthy people across ages. A second roughly 7 to 12 cycle PCR used barcoded and J-beta primers. TCRdb re-analysed the 5' RACE reads in MiXCR, keeping a single row per CDR3 protein. This table holds under 850,000 distinct CDR3 sequences, about 34% found once. The sample comprised blood. These receptors all stem from a man younger than 30 in good health.

This clonotype came up many times. This chain connects TRBV20-1 to TRBJ1-2; D is undetermined. Germline-derived CDR1 and CDR2 are DFQATT and SNEGSKA (reference sequence). V shed 3 bases and J shed 6 bases, with 14 bases lying between them. CDR3 size: 13 residues. This chain's CDR3 is CSARTTVINGYTF. DNA for the CDR3: TGCAGTGCTAGGACAACAGTGATAAATGGCTACACCTTC.

V usage is TRBV11-2 and J usage is TRBJ2-5; no reliable D call. Germline CDR1 is SGHAT and CDR2 is FQNNGV. The CDR3 is 13 amino acids. V was trimmed by 8 bases and J by 11 bases, leaving 21 bases between them. The CDR3 loop reads CASATGPDNEQYF. In DNA, the CDR3 is TGTGCCAGCGCTACGGGTCCCGACAATGAGCAGTACTTC.

Concerning this clonotype itself: Since a much larger clone is just one base distant, this may be a read error. The chain carries TRBV20-1 and TRBJ2-7; D is unresolved. Germline CDR1 and CDR2: DFQATT and SNEGSKA (reference sequence). The ends were cut back, 0 bases at V and 2 bases at J, with 8 bases in the middle. This CDR3 comprises 13 residues. The CDR3: CSARDDGTYEQYF. The CDR3, as DNA: TGCAGTGCTAGAGATGACGGAACCTACGAGCAGTACTTC.

This clonotype was counted a few times. V usage is TRBV12-3 or TRBV12-4 and J usage is TRBJ2-1; D ambiguous. The tail of the sequence fits TRBJ2-7 better, so the J call may be wrong. This CDR3 has 14 amino acids. DNA of the CDR3: TGTGCCAGCACCTTGGCGGCGCATAGGAATGAGCAGTACTTC. Amino acid sequence: CASTLAAHRNEQYF.

This clonotype has ten or more counts. The chain joins TRBV4-3 to TRBJ2-1, with D maybe TRBD2 (7 bases). The CDR3 sequence is 14 residues long. The V gene lost 2 bases and the J gene lost 6 bases, with 11 bases spanning the gap. Looked up from germline, CDR1 is LGHNA and CDR2 is YSLEER. CDR3 sequence: CASSQRGAGNEQFF. In DNA, the CDR3 is TGCGCCAGCAGCCAACGGGGGGCGGGCAATGAGCAGTTCTTC.

V and J are TRBV2 and TRBJ2-1; D not certain. V dropped 6 bases and J dropped 5 bases, with 17 bases sitting between them. Germline V gene lookup returns CDR1 SNHLY and CDR2 FYNNEI. This CDR3 contains 15 residues. CDR3: CASRRSLMNDNEQFF. The CDR3, as DNA: TGTGCCAGCAGACGGTCCCTGATGAATGACAATGAGCAGTTCTTC.

The sample holds many counts of this clonotype. This chain uses TRBV27 with TRBJ2-7; 7 nucleotides align to TRBD1. Germline loops: CDR1 MNHEY, CDR2 SMNVEV (reference sequence). V shed 6 bases, J shed 3 bases, and the junction held 8 bases outside the gene matches. The CDR3 has 14 residues. Here the CDR3 reads CASSWTGANYEQYF. As DNA, the CDR3 is TGTGCCAGCAGCTGGACAGGAGCTAACTACGAGCAGTACTTC.

This clonotype was counted a few times. The chain joins TRBV5-1 to TRBJ2-1; tentative D call: TRBD2 (5 bases). The CDR3 is 15 residues long. Germline values: CDR1 SGHRS, CDR2 YFSETQ. V lost 1 base to trimming and J lost 5 bases, with 13 bases between them. The CDR3 DNA reads TGCGCCAGCAGCTTGAACGGAGGCCCCGACAATGAGCAGTTCTTC. Protein sequence: CASSLNGGPDNEQFF.

V usage is TRBV10-2 and J usage is TRBJ2-1, with 12 bases aligning to TRBD1. The CDR3 extends over 15 amino acids. Germline assignment: CDR1 WSHSY and CDR2 SAAADI. Trimming took 11 bases from V and 9 from J; bases not matched to a gene: 14. For the CDR3, the DNA is TGCGCCGTGAAAGACGTGGGACAGGGGGCCAGTGAGCAGTTCTTC. As protein: CAVKDVGQGASEQFF.

Details on this clonotype: The junction and the germline gene differ at one end; a read error may be behind it. The V call is TRBV20-1, the J call TRBJ1-3; 8 bases map to TRBD1. The CDR3 sequence is 18 residues long. Germline V gene sequence: CDR1 DFQATT, CDR2 SNEGSKA (reference sequence). The CDR3 DNA sequence: TGCAGTGCTAGCGGTCTAACAGGGGGGGCGATCTCTGGAAACACCATATTCTTT. Residues: CSASGLTGGAISGNTIFF.

The chain employs TRBV20-1 and TRBJ1-5; D call uncertain. This CDR3 region has 14 residues. Germline assignment: CDR1 DFQATT and CDR2 SNEGSKA (reference sequence). The V gene lost 5 bases and the J gene lost 4 bases, with 15 bases spanning the gap. CDR3 in DNA: TGCAGTGCTTCAGGCGAGGGAAGGAATCAGCCCCAGCATTTT. It specifies CSASGEGRNQPQHF.

This rearrangement joins TRBV20-1 to TRBJ2-1; 12 positions agree with TRBD2. Germline V gene sequence: CDR1 DFQATT, CDR2 SNEGSKA (reference sequence). The CDR3 is made up of 17 amino acids. V was clipped by 6 bases and J by 6 bases; unmatched bases: 15. CDR3 DNA sequence: TGCAGTGCCGAATCAAGCCTAGCGGGGGGGCGACGCAATGAGCAGTTCTTC. Residues: CSAESSLAGGRRNEQFF.

The chain links TRBV4-3 to TRBJ2-7; no reliable D call. Trimming removed 0 bases at V and 0 bases at J, with 6 bases between. Per the germline V gene, CDR1 is LGHNA and CDR2 is YSLEER. The CDR3 is 14 residues long. The CDR3 DNA is TGCGCCAGCAGCCAAGACACCAACTCCTACGAGCAGTACTTC. This sequence encodes CASSQDTNSYEQYF.

The gene calls are TRBV18 and TRBJ1-6, with a tentative D call TRBD1 (5 bases). The V gene lost 1 base and the J gene lost 0 bases, with 10 bases spanning the gap. The CDR3 contains 17 residues. The germline V gene encodes CDR1 KGHSH and CDR2 LQKENI. CDR3 loop: CASSPRDVSSYNSPLHF. The CDR3 region has the DNA TGTGCCAGCTCACCACGGGACGTGAGCTCCTATAATTCACCCCTCCACTTT. The full variable domain, completed using reference TRBV18 and TRBJ1-6, is NAGVMQNPRHLVRRRGQEARLRCSPMKGHSHVYWYRQLPEEGLKFMVYLQKENIIDESGMPKERFSAEFPKEGPSILRIQQVVRGDSAAYFCASSPRDVSSYNSPLHFGNGTRLTVT.

The DNA for the CDR3 is TGTGCCAGCAGCTTAATTCAACTGCCTCGAGATACGCAGTATTTT. It encodes CASSLIQLPRDTQYF. The chain couples TRBV7-2 to TRBJ2-3; no clear D. Looked up from germline, CDR1 is SGHTA and CDR2 is FQGNSA. V was clipped by 2 bases and J by 5 bases, with 14 bases between them. The CDR3 spans 15 residues.

This clonotype has a single count. A much larger clone differs by one base, so this may be a read error. The chain couples TRBV12-3 or TRBV12-4 to TRBJ1-2; TRBD1 agrees at 7 bases. This CDR3 comprises 15 residues. The DNA for the CDR3 is TGTGCCAGCAGACCTCCGGGACAGAGCAATTATGACTACACCTTC. Translated, it gives CASRPPGQSNYDYTF.

The chain uses TRBV20-1 and TRBJ1-1, with D tentatively TRBD1 (6 bases). The germline CDR1 and CDR2 sequences are DFQATT and SNEGSKA (reference sequence). V lost 6 bases and J lost 6, with 17 bases in between. CDR3 length: 13 amino acids. The CDR3 is CSASNRVMAEAFF. The CDR3 bases are TGCAGTGCATCAAACAGGGTAATGGCTGAAGCTTTCTTT.

This clonotype was observed a handful of times. The chain links TRBV25-1 to TRBJ1-2, with TRBD1 as a possible D gene (5 bases). CDR3 size: 14 residues. Between the trimmed V and J ends, which lost 5 bases and 8 bases, there was a span of 18 bases. CDR1 is MGHDK and CDR2 is SYGVNS in the germline V gene. This CDR3 reads CASSSSGFGDGYTF. The CDR3 nucleotides read TGTGCCAGCAGTTCGAGTGGTTTTGGGGACGGCTACACCTTC.

The chain uses TRBV6-1 and TRBJ2-7; D remains unclear. CDR1 MNHNS and CDR2 SASEGT come from the germline V gene. Trimming shortened V by 2 bases and J by 5 bases, and 22 bases separated the two germline ends. CDR3 size: 17 residues. In DNA, the CDR3 is TGTGCCAGCAGTGAAAGGTCTTTATTCCGCGGCCCACACGAGCAGTACTTC. Encoded protein: CASSERSLFRGPHEQYF.

The chain links TRBV5-1 to TRBJ1-6; TRBD1 aligns across 8 bases. Germline trimming cut 4 bases from V and 9 bases from J; bases unmatched to any gene: 9. Germline CDR1 is SGHRS and CDR2 is YFSETQ. This CDR3 has 15 residues. The CDR3 loop reads CASSTQTGESSPLHF. CDR3 sequence (DNA): TGCGCCAGCAGCACTCAGACAGGGGAGAGTTCACCCCTCCACTTT.

The V call is TRBV5-1, the J call TRBJ2-6, with D unresolved. Germline assignment: CDR1 SGHRS and CDR2 YFSETQ. Trimming removed 4 bases at V and 5 bases at J, with 19 bases between. The CDR3 has 17 amino acids. The CDR3 here is CASSVRTPPSRANVLTF. The CDR3 coding sequence is TGCGCCAGCAGCGTTCGAACACCACCATCGAGGGCCAACGTCCTGACTTTC. The complete variable domain, with remaining parts taken from reference TRBV5-1 and TRBJ2-6, reads KAGVTQTPRYLIKTRGQQVTLSCSPISGHRSVSWYQQTPGQGLQFLFEYFSETQRNKGNFPGRFSGRQFSNSRSEMNVSTLELGDSALYLCASSVRTPPSRANVLTFGAGSRLTVL.

The V and J genes are TRBV12-5 and TRBJ2-5; D gene ambiguous. The J call may be mistaken, given a closer DNA end match to TRBJ2-7. Per germline, CDR1 LGHNT and CDR2 FRNRAP. CDR3 length: 11 amino acids. CDR3 in DNA: TGTGCTAGTGGTTTCGGAGACGAGCAGTACTTC. This sequence encodes CASGFGDEQYF.

This chain uses TRBV4-3 with TRBJ2-1; TRBD2 matches 11 bases. The CDR3 loop spans 20 amino acids. Germline loops: CDR1 LGHNA, CDR2 YSLEER. Unmatched junction bases numbered 10, after V lost 0 bases and J lost 0 bases. The CDR3 here is CASSQDTLAGGFGSYNEQFF. For the CDR3, the DNA is TGCGCCAGCAGCCAAGATACCCTAGCGGGGGGCTTCGGCTCCTACAATGAGCAGTTCTTC.

The J gene is TRBJ2-2, the V gene TRBV20-1; 9 nucleotides align to TRBD2. CDR3 length: 14 residues. J lost 0 bases, V lost 6 bases, and 2 bases had no gene match. CDR1 is DFQATT, CDR2 SNEGSKA, per germline (reference sequence). In nucleotides, the CDR3 is TGCAGTGCCGCGGGGGGGACGAACACCGGGGAGCTGTTTTTT. As protein: CSAAGGTNTGELFF.

The table lists this clonotype with a few counts. It may be a read error: a sequence one base away is much more abundant. V gene TRBV7-2 combines with J gene TRBJ2-7; a weak D match, TRBD2 (5 bases). TRBJ2-5 matches the DNA end more closely, so the J call is doubtful. CDR3 length equals 13 residues. Germline V lookup: CDR1 SGHTA, CDR2 FQGNSA. The CDR3 loop is CASSVAPQETQYF. CDR3 sequence (DNA): TGTGCCAGCAGCGTAGCGCCCCAAGAGACCCAGTACTTC.

V gene TRBV28 combines with J gene TRBJ2-7; D possibly matches TRBD1 or TRBD2 (5 bases each). Germline CDR1 reads MDHEN; CDR2 reads SYDVKM. V was trimmed by 3 bases and J by 3 bases, leaving 9 bases between them. The CDR3 spans 13 residues. The CDR3 sequence: CASSFTGLYEQYF. In DNA form, the CDR3 reads TGTGCCAGCAGTTTCACGGGGCTCTACGAGCAGTACTTC.

This clonotype was observed at least ten times. V and J are TRBV10-3 and TRBJ2-1, with D tentatively TRBD2 (5 bases). The CDR3 has 14 residues. Trimming stripped 4 bases from V and 9 bases from J, with 16 bases between. CDR1 and CDR2 from the germline V gene are ENHRY and SYGVKD. CDR3 loop: CAISVRSSDGEQFF. Written as DNA, the CDR3 is TGTGCCATCAGTGTAAGGAGTAGCGACGGTGAGCAGTTCTTC.

Only a few counts were recorded for this clonotype. V gene TRBV12-3 or TRBV12-4 combines with J gene TRBJ1-5, with D possibly TRBD1 on 5 matching bases. The CDR3 is 17 residues long. The germline V and J ends were trimmed by 8 bases and 0 bases, with 20 bases remaining between them. CDR3 sequence reads: CASPKAKQEYSNQPQHF. CDR3 DNA sequence: TGTGCCAGCCCAAAGGCCAAACAGGAGTATAGCAATCAGCCCCAGCATTTT.

This clonotype was observed a handful of times. The chain links TRBV12-3 or TRBV12-4 to TRBJ1-1; no clear D. The CDR3 totals 13 residues. V gave up 3 bases and J gave up 6 bases, with 11 bases separating them. The CDR3 spells CASSFVRTSEAFF. In DNA form, the CDR3 reads TGTGCCAGCAGTTTTGTACGGACGTCTGAAGCTTTCTTT.

V is TRBV6-6 and J is TRBJ2-1; 8 positions match TRBD1. The CDR3 totals 16 residues. The V segment lost 0 bases and the J segment 5 bases; nucleotides outside the gene matches: 6. Germline V gene sequence: CDR1 MNHNY, CDR2 SVGAGI (reference sequence). CDR3 sequence: CASSYSGRGRHNEQFF. The DNA for the CDR3 is TGTGCCAGCAGTTACTCTGGCAGGGGGCGACACAATGAGCAGTTCTTC.

The chain recombines TRBV12-3 or TRBV12-4 with TRBJ2-7; possible D gene TRBD2, 7 bases. The germline V and J ends were trimmed by 6 bases and 6 bases, with 18 bases remaining between them. This CDR3 contains 14 residues. CDR3 DNA: TGTGCCAGCAGGGCGACTAGCCGCAGGGGCGAGCAGTACTTC. Translation gives CASRATSRRGEQYF.